The 17 T cell receptor beta chains reported below all come from one sample, sequenced in a study of T cell repertoires in cytomegalovirus infection. TCRdb fed the reads into MiXCR, producing one record per CDR3 protein. The profile covers 150,000 to 200,000 distinct CDR3 sequences, with roughly 19% appearing a single time and approximately 3% taken by the ten largest. Sequenced input: PBMCs. The source is a human donor in good health (CMV status not recorded). Some clones in this sample may be carry-over from other donors' samples.

This clonotype was seen more than once but under ten times. This chain joins TRBV12-3 or TRBV12-4 and TRBJ1-1; no clear D gene. Trimming took 3 bases from V and 3 from J, leaving 11 bases between them. The CDR3 extends over 14 amino acids. CDR3 DNA sequence: TGTGCCAGCAGTTTGAAGGGCGGTTACACTGAAGCTTTCTTT. Its translation is CASSLKGGYTEAFF.

The gene calls are TRBV6-5 and TRBJ2-1, with D uncertain. The CDR3 is 11 amino acids. Trimming left V 4 bases short and J 9 bases short, with 7 bases between. Per the germline V gene, CDR1 is MNHEY and CDR2 is SVGAGI. CDR3: CASSSVGEQFF. In nucleotides, the CDR3 is TGTGCCAGCAGTTCGGTTGGTGAGCAGTTCTTC.

This clonotype was recorded at least ten times. J is TRBJ1-4 and V is TRBV7-2; 7 bases line up with TRBD1. J was trimmed by 7 bases and V by 5 bases; bases with no gene match: 10. Per germline, CDR1 SGHTA and CDR2 FQGNSA. The CDR3 totals 15 residues. DNA of the CDR3: TGTGCCAGCAGCCCCACAGGGGTTCAGCGTGAAAAACTGTTTTTT. Translated, it gives CASSPTGVQREKLFF.

J is TRBJ2-7 and V is TRBV25-1; 9 bases fit TRBD1. Germline values: CDR1 MGHDK, CDR2 SYGVNS. The junction had 8 bases not matched to a gene; V was cut back by 2 bases and J by 9 bases. The CDR3 loop spans 14 amino acids. CDR3 protein: CASSESGQGLMQYF. The CDR3 bases are TGTGCCAGCAGTGAAAGTGGACAGGGGTTGATGCAGTACTTC.

The chain combines TRBV19 with TRBJ1-5, with D possibly TRBD1 on 5 matching bases. CDR3 size: 17 residues. CDR1 and CDR2 from the germline V gene are LNHDA and SQIVND (reference sequence). V dropped 5 bases and J dropped 3 bases, with 20 bases sitting between them. In nucleotides, the CDR3 is TGTGCCAGTAGTCTAAGATCTGACAGAAAATTCAATCAGCCCCAGCATTTT. It yields the protein CASSLRSDRKFNQPQHF.

This clonotype was recorded at least ten times. V is TRBV7-8 and J is TRBJ2-5; TRBD2 is a possible D gene (5 bases). The ends were cut back, 2 bases at V and 5 bases at J, with 15 bases in the middle. The CDR3 extends over 15 amino acids. Looked up from germline, CDR1 is SGHVS and CDR2 is FQNEAQ. The CDR3 sequence: CASSLTRSAGETQYF. The CDR3 nucleotides are TGTGCCAGCAGCTTAACTAGATCGGCTGGGGAGACCCAGTACTTC.

This clonotype was counted ten times or more. The chain carries TRBV7-9 and TRBJ1-2, with 10 bases that match TRBD1. CDR3 length: 14 residues. The germline V gene has CDR1 SEHNR and CDR2 FQNEAQ (reference sequence). The V gene end was trimmed by 3 bases and the J gene end by 4 bases; junction bases not matched to a gene: 2. The CDR3 region has the DNA TGTGCCAGCAGCTTGACAGGGGGCACCTATGGCTACACCTTC. Protein: CASSLTGGTYGYTF.

V usage is TRBV20-1 and J usage is TRBJ2-3; D is uncertain. Germline V CDR1 and CDR2: DFQATT, SNEGSKA (reference sequence). The length of the CDR3 is 13 residues. V was shortened by 0 bases and J by 1 base, with 5 bases between the two germline ends. CDR3 bases: TGCAGTGCTAGAGAGCTGCGCACAGATACGCAGTATTTT. This translates into CSARELRTDTQYF.

The CDR3 bases are TGTGCCAGCAGCCCGGGACACGCCAATCAGCCCCAGCATTTT. Amino acid sequence: CASSPGHANQPQHF. The chain uses TRBV6-6 and TRBJ1-5; D is perhaps TRBD1 (6 bases). Trimming removed 6 bases from V and 3 bases from J, with 12 bases in between. There are 14 residues in the CDR3. Germline CDR1 and CDR2: MNHNY and SVGAGI (reference sequence).

The chain recombines TRBV11-1 with TRBJ1-1; D is uncertain. Trimming shortened V by 7 bases and J by 4 bases, and 22 bases separated the two germline ends. CDR1 is SGHAT, CDR2 FQDESV, per germline (reference sequence). This CDR3 has 16 amino acids. The CDR3 DNA follows: TGTGCCAGCAAAAAGGCGGCCTCCCTTGAACTCACTGAAGCTTTCTTT. This translates into CASKKAASLELTEAFF. Complete variable domain (other parts from reference TRBV11-1 and TRBJ1-1): EAEVAQSPRYKITEKSQAVAFWCDPISGHATLYWYRQILGQGPELLVQFQDESVVDDSQLPKDRFSAERLKGVDSTLKIQPAELGDSAMYLCASKKAASLELTEAFFGQGTRLTVV.

This clonotype was seen ten or more times. For the CDR3, the DNA is TGTGCCAGCAGCTTCAATGAAAAACTGTTTTTT. It is translated as CASSFNEKLFF. The chain combines TRBV7-9 with TRBJ1-4, with unresolved D. The CDR3 extends over 11 amino acids. The V gene's germline CDR1 is SEHNR and CDR2 FQNEAQ (reference sequence). V lost 3 bases and J 5 bases, leaving 1 base between the germline ends.

V usage is TRBV4-3 and J usage is TRBJ2-5; weak D call: TRBD2 (6 bases). In germline, CDR1 is LGHNA, CDR2 YSLEER. V was trimmed by 3 bases and J by 0 bases, leaving 11 bases between them. CDR3 length: 15 residues. The CDR3 sequence: CASSQRESYQETQYF. DNA of the CDR3: TGCGCCAGCAGCCAGCGGGAATCCTACCAAGAGACCCAGTACTTC.

The chain carries TRBV6-2 or TRBV6-3 and TRBJ2-1, with D maybe TRBD2 (5 bases). CDR1 and CDR2 from the germline V gene are MNHEY and SVGEGT. The CDR3 has 14 residues. V was cut by 3 bases and J by 6 bases, with 12 bases left in between. The CDR3 is CASSYLSGLNEQFF. The CDR3 DNA reads TGTGCCAGCAGTTATCTCTCTGGACTCAATGAGCAGTTCTTC.

This clonotype showed up just a few times. The chain is built from TRBV6-2 or TRBV6-3 and TRBJ1-5; unclear D gene. The germline V gene encodes CDR1 MNHEY and CDR2 SVGEGT. The CDR3 has 15 residues. V lost 8 bases, J lost 0 bases, and 14 bases lay in between. Here the CDR3 reads CASVPGEYSNQPQHF. The CDR3 nucleotides are TGTGCCAGCGTCCCGGGAGAGTATAGCAATCAGCCCCAGCATTTT.

This clonotype showed up just a few times. The chain is built from TRBV7-9 and TRBJ1-6, with D unclear. Germline V lookup: CDR1 SEHNR, CDR2 FQNEAQ (reference sequence). The V and J ends lost 2 bases and 10 bases respectively, with 18 bases between them. This CDR3 region has 16 residues. CDR3 nucleotides: TGTGCCAGCAGCTTAAGAGGGCCCGATCGGCGATCACCCCTCCACTTT. It yields the protein CASSLRGPDRRSPLHF.

This clonotype has ten or more counts. The chain uses TRBV7-2 and TRBJ1-5; the D gene is possibly TRBD1 (6 bases). Germline-derived CDR1 and CDR2 are SGHTA and FQGNSA. The V end lost 5 bases, the J end lost 1 base, and 9 bases lay between the germline ends. The CDR3 contains 14 residues. The CDR3 sequence is CASSPDRSNQPQHF. The CDR3 region has the DNA TGTGCCAGCAGCCCAGACAGGAGCAATCAGCCCCAGCATTTT.

The chain couples TRBV7-8 to TRBJ1-2; TRBD1 might be the D (6 bases). The CDR3 contains 16 residues. In germline, CDR1 is SGHVS, CDR2 FQNEAQ. Deletions cut 0 bases from V and 8 bases from J, with 19 bases between. The CDR3 is CASSLAGDIALGGYTF. The CDR3 DNA sequence: TGTGCCAGCAGCTTAGCCGGGGACATCGCCCTAGGAGGCTACACCTTC.